Sequencing of this T cell receptor (beta chain) was carried out in a study of shared clonotypes between healthy human individuals. Overall study results and limits: Researchers found naive subsets generally carried larger estimated richness than memory subsets.

Assay used: immunoSEQ multiplex PCR; TCRdb lists only in-frame clones, some missing. The repertoire holds more than 1,200,000 clones, with 98% as singletons. This CDR3 has 17 amino acids. V lost 3 bases and J lost 4; bases outside the gene matches: 12. The germline CDR1 and CDR2 sequences are SGHDN and FVKESK. This clone was seen once. Its antigen is not known. The sequenced sample was naive CD4+ T cells sorted from blood. The subset: CD45RA+ positively selected. This receptor was taken from a man aged 30 to 45 in good health. This chain links TRBV14 with TRBJ2-7, with 10 bases fitting TRBD1. The CDR3 DNA sequence: TGTGCCAGCAGCCAGATCCGGGACAGGGGTATGCCATACGAGCAGTACTTC. Amino acids: CASSQIRDRGMPYEQYF. Filled out from reference TRBV14 and TRBJ2-7, the complete variable domain reads EAGVTQFPSHSVIEKGQTVTLRCDPISGHDNLYWYRRVMGKEIKFLLHFVKESKQDESGMPNNRFLAERTGGTYSTLKVQPAELEDSGVYFCASSQIRDRGMPYEQYFGPGTRLTVT.